The 23 T cell receptor beta chains below were found in one sample sequenced in a study of control samples from healthy donors and cancer patients. TCRdb's table, derived via immunoSEQ multiplex PCR, lists solely in-frame clones and lacks some. The sample includes 150,000 to 200,000 clones, 85% to 90% of them seen just once. The sequenced sample consisted of blood. These receptors came from a man aged 25 to 45 in good health.

The chain links TRBV5-8 to TRBJ2-7; the match to TRBD2 covers 14 bases. In germline, CDR1 is SGHTS, CDR2 YDEGEE. CDR3 length equals 17 residues. Trimming removed 4 bases from V and 3 bases from J; junction bases left unmatched: 9. The CDR3 here is CASSPGLAGGSFYEQYF. The CDR3 DNA reads as TGTGCCAGCAGCCCCGGACTAGCGGGGGGCTCCTTCTACGAGCAGTACTTC.

This clone was picked up many times. The chain links TRBV5-5 to TRBJ1-5; unclear D gene. CDR3 size: 14 residues. Looked up from germline, CDR1 is SGHKS and CDR2 is YYEKEE (reference sequence). V was trimmed by 1 base and J by 3 bases, leaving 8 bases between them. The CDR3 region is CASSLLQSNQPQHF. The CDR3 nucleotides read TGTGCCAGCAGCTTGTTACAGTCCAATCAGCCCCAGCATTTT.

The V gene is TRBV13, the J gene TRBJ1-2; D is possibly TRBD1 (5 bases). V was trimmed by 5 bases and J by 6 bases, leaving 10 bases between them. The germline gives CDR1 PRHDT, CDR2 FYEKMQ (reference sequence). This CDR3 is built from 12 residues. The DNA of the CDR3 is TGTGCCAGCAGCAGACAGAGAAATGGCTACACCTTC. Translating it yields CASSRQRNGYTF.

V is TRBV2 and J is TRBJ1-1; TRBD1 is a possible D gene (5 bases). The CDR3 consists of 14 residues. Germline lookup yields CDR1 SNHLY and CDR2 FYNNEI. V gave up 3 bases and J gave up 5 bases, with 13 bases separating them. CDR3: CASSEVQAGTEAFF. CDR3 nucleotides: TGTGCCAGCAGTGAGGTACAGGCCGGTACTGAAGCTTTCTTT.

The chain recombines TRBV28 with TRBJ1-5; TRBD1 aligns across 7 bases. The CDR3 runs to 16 residues. Losses at the gene ends were 7 bases for V and 0 bases for J; bases not matched to a gene: 9. CDR1 and CDR2 from the germline V gene are MDHEN and SYDVKM. Here the CDR3 reads CASTVRDSYSNQPQHF. Written as DNA, the CDR3 is TGTGCCAGCACGGTCCGGGACAGCTATAGCAATCAGCCCCAGCATTTT.

The chain uses TRBV6-2 or TRBV6-3 and TRBJ2-7; 10 nucleotides line up with TRBD1. The germline V gene encodes CDR1 MNHEY and CDR2 SVGEGT. The junction had 7 bases not matched to a gene; V was cut back by 5 bases and J by 0 bases. There are 16 residues in the CDR3. The CDR3 here is CASSRTGGRFSYEQYF. The CDR3 nucleotides read TGTGCCAGCAGTAGGACAGGGGGGAGATTCTCCTACGAGCAGTACTTC.

The rearrangement links TRBV18 to TRBJ2-7; 11 positions match TRBD1. The junction had 6 bases not matched to a gene; V was cut back by 6 bases and J by 2 bases. This CDR3 comprises 15 residues. Germline lookup yields CDR1 KGHSH and CDR2 LQKENI. The CDR3, as DNA: TGTGCCAGCTCTAGAACGGGACAGGGGGCCTACGAGCAGTACTTC. This gives the protein CASSRTGQGAYEQYF.

The rearrangement links TRBV19 to TRBJ1-5, with D possibly matching TRBD1 (5 bases). The germline V gene encodes CDR1 LNHDA and CDR2 SQIVND (reference sequence). There are 13 residues in the CDR3. The V and J ends lost 7 bases and 7 bases respectively, with 14 bases between them. CDR3 DNA sequence: TGTGCCAGTACCATCTCCCCAGGGCAGCCCCAGCATTTT. As protein: CASTISPGQPQHF.

The V call is TRBV10-3, the J call TRBJ1-5; D may be TRBD1 (5 bases). The CDR3 extends over 11 amino acids. Trimming stripped 11 bases from V and 7 bases from J, with 12 bases between. Germline V gene data show CDR1 as ENHRY and CDR2 as SYGVKD. Written as DNA, the CDR3 is TGTGCCCGCTGGGGGTCGCAGCCCCAGCATTTT. Translation gives CARWGSQPQHF.

The chain carries TRBV7-8 and TRBJ2-5, with 7 bases matching TRBD1. J lost 5 bases, V lost 5 bases, and 20 bases had no gene match. Germline V gene lookup returns CDR1 SGHVS and CDR2 FQNEAQ. The CDR3 has 18 residues. The CDR3 DNA follows: TGTGCCAGCAGCCGCTACGCTGGGTCCGGGACAGACGCGGAGACCCAGTACTTC. Translated: CASSRYAGSGTDAETQYF.

The chain is built from TRBV14 and TRBJ1-2, with D uncertain. V shed 1 base and J shed 6 bases, with 6 bases lying between them. Looked up from germline, CDR1 is SGHDN and CDR2 is FVKESK. This CDR3 has 12 amino acids. The CDR3 bases are TGTGCCAGCAGCCAAGTATGGAATGGCTACACCTTC. Its translation: CASSQVWNGYTF.

This chain connects TRBV7-9 to TRBJ1-3, with D perhaps TRBD1 (6 bases). This CDR3 comprises 17 residues. Trimming took off 0 bases at V and 1 base at J, with 13 bases between the two ends. CDR1 and CDR2 (germline): SEHNR, FQNEAQ (reference sequence). CDR3 region: CASSLAQQGPSGNTIYF. CDR3 nucleotides: TGTGCCAGCAGCTTAGCTCAACAGGGCCCTTCTGGAAACACCATATATTTT. Drawing the rest from reference TRBV7-9 and TRBJ1-3, the complete variable domain is DTGVSQNPRHKITKRGQNVTFRCDPISEHNRLYWYRQTLGQGPEFLTYFQNEAQLEKSRLLSDRFSAERPKGSFSTLEIQRTEQGDSAMYLCASSLAQQGPSGNTIYFGEGSWLTVV.

The chain is built from TRBV11-1 and TRBJ2-1; tentatively, D is TRBD1 (5 bases). The CDR3 consists of 15 residues. Trimming stripped 2 bases from V and 6 bases from J, with 14 bases between. The V gene's germline CDR1 is SGHAT and CDR2 FQDESV (reference sequence). The CDR3, as DNA: TGTGCCAGCAGCTTATGGTCAGGGAATTCCAATGAGCAGTTCTTC. Protein: CASSLWSGNSNEQFF.

The V and J genes are TRBV28 and TRBJ1-2; D may be TRBD1 (6 bases). The length of the CDR3 is 13 residues. Trimming took off 5 bases at V and 4 bases at J, with 11 bases between the two ends. CDR1 is MDHEN, CDR2 SYDVKM, per germline. The CDR3 sequence is CASSADRSYGYTF. CDR3 coding DNA: TGTGCCAGCAGTGCGGACAGATCCTATGGCTACACCTTC.

This chain connects TRBV9 to TRBJ2-2, with D perhaps matching TRBD2 (6 bases). There are 15 residues in the CDR3. Deletions cut 4 bases from V and 5 bases from J, with 15 bases between. The germline CDR1 and CDR2 sequences are SGDLS and YYNGEE. CDR3 in amino acids: CASSPRISGTGELFF. CDR3 nucleotide sequence: TGTGCCAGCAGCCCAAGAATCAGCGGGACCGGGGAGCTGTTTTTT. Variable domain in full (rest from reference TRBV9 and TRBJ2-2): DSGVTQTPKHLITATGQRVTLRCSPRSGDLSVYWYQQSLDQGLQFLIQYYNGEERAKGNILERFSAQQFPDLHSELNLSSLELGDSALYFCASSPRISGTGELFFGEGSRLTVL.

The CDR3 spells CASSPKGQGGNEKLFF. The CDR3 DNA is TGTGCCAGCAGCCCCAAAGGACAGGGGGGCAATGAAAAACTGTTTTTT. The chain has TRBV7-9 and TRBJ1-4; 10 bases are a match to TRBD1. This CDR3 spans 16 amino acids. V lost 5 bases to trimming and J lost 5 bases; unmatched junction nucleotides: 8. Germline CDR1 SEHNR, CDR2 FQNEAQ (reference sequence).

The chain is built from TRBV25-1 and TRBJ2-3; D not certain. The CDR3 length is 13 residues. Per the germline V gene, CDR1 is MGHDK and CDR2 is SYGVNS. V was pared by 1 base and J by 7 bases, with 9 bases between. The CDR3 loop is CASSEFGSHTQYF. CDR3 sequence (DNA): TGTGCCAGCAGTGAATTCGGCTCCCATACGCAGTATTTT.

The CDR3 bases are TGTGCCAGCAGCCGGGACAGACCTGAAGCTTTCTTT. Protein: CASSRDRPEAFF. The chain combines TRBV5-6 with TRBJ1-1; 7 bases are a match to TRBD1. This CDR3 is built from 12 residues. The V segment lost 4 bases and the J segment 6 bases; nucleotides outside the gene matches: 3. CDR1 SGHDT and CDR2 YYEEEE come from the germline V gene.

The V gene is TRBV2, the J gene TRBJ1-2, with D unresolved. V was shortened by 8 bases and J by 8 bases, with 15 bases between the two germline ends. Germline values: CDR1 SNHLY, CDR2 FYNNEI. The CDR3 consists of 12 residues. In DNA, the CDR3 is TGTGCCAGCCCTGACCGGGGAAGGGGCTACACCTTC. Protein product: CASPDRGRGYTF.

The table lists this clone with a count of one. The chain joins TRBV9 to TRBJ2-3; 7 bases are shared with TRBD2. The J segment lost 2 bases and the V segment lost 0 bases, leaving 6 bases of the junction unmatched. This CDR3 is built from 16 residues. Germline CDR1 reads SGDLS; CDR2 reads YYNGEE. CDR3 in amino acids: CASSVGGGSYTDTQYF. CDR3 bases: TGTGCCAGCAGCGTAGGAGGCGGGAGCTACACAGATACGCAGTATTTT.

This clone appeared a single time. V gene TRBV5-1 combines with J gene TRBJ2-2; D may be TRBD2 (5 bases). The ends were cut back, 3 bases at V and 5 bases at J, with 17 bases in the middle. The CDR3 has 16 amino acids. Germline V gene sequence: CDR1 SGHRS, CDR2 YFSETQ. The CDR3 DNA sequence: TGCGCCAGCAGCTCCCGATCCGGGGTAAGGACCGGGGAGCTGTTTTTT. Its translation: CASSSRSGVRTGELFF.

The chain recombines TRBV12-3 or TRBV12-4 with TRBJ1-2, with D uncertain. The CDR3 runs 11 residues. V lost 2 bases to trimming and J lost 8 bases, with 6 bases between them. As DNA, the CDR3 is TGTGCCAGCAGTTTAAGTCTAGGCTACACCTTC. Protein product: CASSLSLGYTF.

V and J are TRBV5-5 and TRBJ2-2; D unresolved. The CDR3 is 15 amino acids. Per the germline V gene, CDR1 is SGHKS and CDR2 is YYEKEE (reference sequence). V was pared by 6 bases and J by 2 bases, with 14 bases between. The CDR3 nucleotides are TGTGCCAGCACCCCCCCCTACTATAACACCGGGGAGCTGTTTTTT. This encodes CASTPPYYNTGELFF.